The 3 T cell receptor beta chains given below trace back to one sample, sequenced in a study of blood T cell repertoires in COVID-19. Produced via immunoSEQ multiplex PCR; TCRdb's table is partial and in-frame only. This repertoire shows 44,000 or so clones, under 85% found once; its top ten account for roughly 8.2%. The sample was peripheral blood. These receptors were taken from a man aged 80 or over in a cohort sampled during active COVID-19.

This chain joins TRBV7-2 and TRBJ2-2; tentatively, D is TRBD2 (5 bases). The CDR3 is 16 residues long. V was trimmed by 1 base and J by 5 bases, leaving 14 bases between them. Germline CDR1 SGHTA, CDR2 FQGNSA. The CDR3, as DNA: TGTGCCAGCAGCTTAGGGGGAGTTCGGAGGACCGGGGAGCTGTTTTTT. Its translation is CASSLGGVRRTGELFF.

This clone was detected only once. The chain employs TRBV4-2 and TRBJ1-2; unclear D gene. Germline assignment: CDR1 LGHNA and CDR2 YNFKEQ. The CDR3 runs to 12 residues. V lost 0 bases and J lost 8, with 7 bases in between. The CDR3 bases are TGTGCCAGCAGCCAAGAAGAGGGCGGCTACACCTTC. It translates to CASSQEEGGYTF.

This clone came up a few times. This rearrangement joins TRBV29-1 to TRBJ2-1, with TRBD1 as a possible D gene (6 bases). From germline, CDR1 is SQVTM and CDR2 ANQGSEA. V was shortened by 4 bases and J by 1 base, with 8 bases between the two germline ends. The CDR3 runs to 13 residues. CDR3 in amino acids: CSVGGGSYNEQFF. The CDR3 DNA reads as TGCAGCGTTGGAGGGGGATCCTACAATGAGCAGTTCTTC.